Sequencing of this T cell receptor beta chain was carried out in a study of CD8 T cells in ankylosing spondylitis. The study's findings and limits: In ankylosing spondylitis blood, a motif of several highly homologous TCR beta variants appeared characteristic. Significant enrichment of disease-linked clones was reportedly seen in matched ankylosing spondylitis synovial fluid. Relatively rare in peripheral blood, disease-linked clones were also CD8+.

Germline values: CDR1 MDHEN, CDR2 SYDVKM. This CDR3 is 12 amino acids long. The V end was cut by 3 bases, the J end by 10 bases, with 12 bases between. Molecular-barcoded quantitative 5'-RACE produced these TCR beta libraries. TCRdb reprocessed the 5' RACE reads via MiXCR and lists one record per CDR3 protein. The sample consists of more than 300,000 distinct CDR3 sequences, under 14% of them appearing once. In its sample, this clonotype was seen a few times. As yet, its antigen is unknown. The clonotype originates from a female donor with ankylosing spondylitis or in good health (not recorded which). The chain employs TRBV28 and TRBJ2-5; perhaps TRBD2 as D (5 bases). The sequenced sample consisted of blood, either unsorted or a sorted T cell fraction (not recorded which). The CDR3 protein is CASSFSGLYQYF. The CDR3 DNA follows: TGTGCCAGCAGTTTCTCCGGACTCTACCAGTACTTC.